This T cell receptor beta chain was observed in a study of cytomegalovirus exposure and HLA in healthy donors. This clone appeared a single time. Per the germline V gene, CDR1 is MNHEY and CDR2 is SMNVEV (reference sequence). The V end was cut by 6 bases, the J end by 4 bases, with 9 bases between. The CDR3 loop spans 12 amino acids. PCR involved 60 Vbeta and 13 Jbeta primers. Produced via immunoSEQ multiplex PCR; TCRdb's table is partial and in-frame only. This table has approximately 100,000 clones, roughly three quarters appearing once. The TCR was taken from a woman in her 50s in good health and CMV-seropositive. Specimen: PBMCs. V usage is TRBV27 and J usage is TRBJ1-2; D may be TRBD1 (5 bases). In DNA form, the CDR3 reads TGTGCCAGCAGGCTAGGGGCCTATGGCTACACCTTC. This translates into CASRLGAYGYTF.